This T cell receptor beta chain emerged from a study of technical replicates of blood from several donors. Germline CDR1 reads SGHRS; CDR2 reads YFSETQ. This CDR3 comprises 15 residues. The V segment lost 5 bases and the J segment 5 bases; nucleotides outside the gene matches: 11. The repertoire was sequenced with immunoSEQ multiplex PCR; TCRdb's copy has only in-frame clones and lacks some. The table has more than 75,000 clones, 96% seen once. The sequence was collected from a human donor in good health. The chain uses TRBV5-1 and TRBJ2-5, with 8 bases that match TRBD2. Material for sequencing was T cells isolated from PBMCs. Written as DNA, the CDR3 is TGCGCCAGCAGTTCGGGACTAGGGTTGCTTGAGACCCAGTACTTC. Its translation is CASSSGLGLLETQYF.